Each of the 9 T cell receptor beta chains below was sequenced from the same sample in a study of T cell repertoires in cytomegalovirus infection. TCRdb redid the calling of the reads with MiXCR, one entry per CDR3 protein. The data contain approximately 310,000 distinct CDR3 sequences, about 25% of them singletons. No cognate antigen is known for these TCRs. This material consisted of cultured PBMCs, taken from culture after CMV antigen stimulation. Source of these receptors: a human donor in good health (CMV status not recorded). Some clones in this sample may be carry-over from other donors' samples.

The V call is TRBV5-4, the J call TRBJ2-3; D might be TRBD1 (5 bases). Germline loops: CDR1 SGHNT, CDR2 YYREEE (reference sequence). V lost 3 bases, J lost 6 bases, and 11 bases lay in between. This CDR3 has 13 residues. DNA of the CDR3: TGTGCCAGCAGCTGGGCAGGGTCGGATACGCAGTATTTT. As protein: CASSWAGSDTQYF.

This clonotype was counted a few times. The gene calls are TRBV6-6 and TRBJ2-1; TRBD2 matches at 10 bases. Germline V gene sequence: CDR1 MNHNY, CDR2 SVGAGI (reference sequence). The CDR3 has 17 amino acids. V lost 2 bases, J lost 5 bases, and 9 bases stayed unmatched. CDR3 in amino acids: CASSYARRLAGHNEQFF. CDR3 DNA: TGTGCCAGCAGTTACGCCCGGCGACTAGCGGGCCACAATGAGCAGTTCTTC.

V is TRBV12-3 or TRBV12-4 and J is TRBJ1-2, with D unresolved. The ends were cut back, 1 base at V and 2 bases at J, with 5 bases in the middle. This CDR3 has 13 amino acids. The chain's CDR3 is CASSLGKNYGYTF. The CDR3 DNA sequence: TGTGCCAGCAGTTTAGGGAAAAACTATGGCTACACCTTC.

The table lists this clonotype with a few counts. The rearrangement uses TRBV15 and TRBJ1-4; no firm D call. The V gene's germline CDR1 is LNHNV and CDR2 YYDKDF (reference sequence). This CDR3 region has 12 residues. V dropped 2 bases and J dropped 9 bases, with 7 bases sitting between them. CDR3 sequence (DNA): TGTGCCACCAGCAGACCTTCACAAAAACTGTTTTTT. Encoded protein: CATSRPSQKLFF. The full variable domain, rest sourced from reference TRBV15 and TRBJ1-4, is DAMVIQNPRYQVTQFGKPVTLSCSQTLNHNVMYWYQQKSSQAPKLLFHYYDKDFNNEADTPDNFQSRRPNTSFCFLDIRSPGLGDTAMYLCATSRPSQKLFFGSGTQLSVL.

This clonotype was recorded at least ten times. The chain combines TRBV5-6 with TRBJ2-1, with 11 bases identical to TRBD2. The germline V gene encodes CDR1 SGHDT and CDR2 YYEEEE. CDR3 size: 17 residues. Trimming cost V 3 bases and J 0 bases; bases outside gene matches: 5. The CDR3 spells CASSWDTSGSSYNEQFF. The CDR3 DNA reads TGTGCCAGCAGCTGGGACACTAGCGGGAGCTCCTACAATGAGCAGTTCTTC.

This clonotype appeared a few times. Here the CDR3 DNA reads TGTGCCAGTAGTATAGAACCCACCGGGACAGGGGACGAGCAGTACTTC. Protein product: CASSIEPTGTGDEQYF. J is TRBJ2-7 and V is TRBV19; 10 bases match TRBD1. The CDR3 runs to 16 residues. Unmatched junction bases numbered 7, after V lost 0 bases and J lost 5 bases. CDR1 and CDR2 from the germline V gene are LNHDA and SQIVND (reference sequence).

This clonotype was seen repeatedly, ten times or more. The chain joins TRBV7-2 to TRBJ1-6; a possible D gene is TRBD1 (5 bases). The V gene lost 5 bases and the J gene lost 10 bases, with 18 bases spanning the gap. There are 15 residues in the CDR3. Looked up from germline, CDR1 is SGHTA and CDR2 is FQGNSA. The CDR3 protein is CASSTRMGQDSPLHF. CDR3 DNA sequence: TGTGCCAGCAGCACACGGATGGGGCAAGACTCACCCCTCCACTTT.

This clonotype occurred a few times. This chain joins TRBV11-2 and TRBJ2-1; 7 nucleotides align to TRBD1. The CDR3 is made up of 14 amino acids. CDR1 is SGHAT and CDR2 is FQNNGV in the germline V gene. The J segment lost 2 bases and the V segment lost 7 bases, leaving 5 bases of the junction unmatched. CDR3 DNA: TGTGCCAGCACCCGGACAGGTCCCTACAATGAGCAGTTCTTC. Translated: CASTRTGPYNEQFF.

This clonotype has ten or more counts. The rearrangement joins TRBV7-9 to TRBJ2-1, with D hard to call. Between the trimmed V and J ends, which lost 4 bases and 4 bases, there was a span of 14 bases. The CDR3 consists of 15 residues. CDR1 and CDR2 from the germline V gene are SEHNR and FQNEAQ (reference sequence). This chain's CDR3 is CASSSSRARYNEQFF. The CDR3 nucleotides are TGTGCCAGCAGCTCATCCCGGGCTCGATACAATGAGCAGTTCTTC.